The rows below give T cell receptor beta chains drawn from one sample of a study of radiotherapy plus CTLA-4 blockade in lung cancer. Assay used: immunoSEQ multiplex PCR; TCRdb lists only in-frame clones, some missing. Here the sample spans 40,000 to 55,000 clones, roughly three quarters being singletons. The sample in question was peripheral blood, obtained from a patient treated with radiotherapy plus ipilimumab. The receptors were gathered from a human donor with non-small cell lung cancer whose response to radiotherapy plus ipilimumab could not be evaluated. Each CDR3 is given with its conserved first and last residue. The order of the fields is J gene, clone size, V gene, D gene, CDR3 DNA, CDR3 protein. A D gene is named only where the DNA matches it firmly. Not every row has a clone size; where given, it reads once, few, many or a size class.

TRBJ2-7	-	TRBV5-1	-	TGCGCCAGCAGCTTGGATCATCAGGGAAACGAGCAGTACTTC	CASSLDHQGNEQYF
TRBJ2-1	-	TRBV29-1	TRBD1	TGCAGCGTTGAAGGGACAGGGTACAATGAGCAGTTCTTC	CSVEGTGYNEQFF
TRBJ2-1	-	TRBV30	-	TGTGCCTGGGGCCGACCTAGTGTCGATGAGCAGTTCTTC	CAWGRPSVDEQFF
TRBJ1-2	-	TRBV21-1	-	TGTGCCAGCAGCAAAGGGAGAGACCAGGGCCCCTTGAGAGAGTATGGCTACACCTTC	CASSKGRDQGPLREYGYTF
TRBJ2-2	-	TRBV4-3	-	TGCGCCAGCAGCCAAGATAGGGGGACCGCGATGGCCGGGGAGCTGTTTTTT	CASSQDRGTAMAGELFF
TRBJ2-3	-	TRBV5-1	-	TGCGCCAGCAGCTATTACGGACAGTCAGATACGCAGTATTTT	CASSYYGQSDTQYF
TRBJ2-7	-	TRBV5-4	-	TGTGCCAGCAAGAGAGATTCCTACGAGCAGTACTTC	CASKRDSYEQYF
TRBJ2-1	once	TRBV5-1	TRBD1	TGCGCCAGCAGCACCGCCGGGACAGGGGAAGGTGAGCAGTTCTTC	CASSTAGTGEGEQFF
TRBJ2-3	-	TRBV5-4	-	TGTGCCAGCAGCAGTTGGGACATTTCCACAGATACGCAGTATTTT	CASSSWDISTDTQYF
TRBJ1-6	-	TRBV7-9	-	TGTGCCAGCAGCCCAGATGGGCAGAGTCATTCACCCCTCCACTTT	CASSPDGQSHSPLHF
TRBJ1-5	few	TRBV15	-	TGTGCCACCAGCAGGCCCGCCGCGGGCGGAAGCAATCAGCCCCAGCATTTT	CATSRPAAGGSNQPQHF
TRBJ2-1	once	TRBV27	TRBD2	TGTGCCAGCAGTTTATTGGCTAGCGGGAGTAGCGGTTACAATGAGCAGTTCTTC	CASSLLASGSSGYNEQFF
TRBJ2-1	-	TRBV7-9	-	TGTGCCAGCGAGCTTCAGGGGTCAGGGATAAATGAGCAGTTCTTC	CASELQGSGINEQFF
TRBJ2-7	-	TRBV19	-	TGTGCCAGTAGTATGAACGGGGCAGGGGTGTCCTACGAGCAGTACTTC	CASSMNGAGVSYEQYF
TRBJ2-3	-	TRBV4-3	TRBD2	TGCGCCAGCAGCCAGTTTTCAGCGGGAGGGATAGATACGCAGTATTTT	CASSQFSAGGIDTQYF
TRBJ1-1	few	TRBV28	-	TGTGCCAGCAGTTTATGGGAAGTAGGGGCTGAAGCTTTCTTT	CASSLWEVGAEAFF
TRBJ2-1	-	TRBV5-1	-	TGCGCCAGCAGCTTGGATGGAGATAGCTCCTACAATGAGCAGTTCTTC	CASSLDGDSSYNEQFF
TRBJ2-2	once	TRBV5-1	-	TGCGCCACCCAGTGGGGGCCGGAACCCGGGGAGCTGTTTTTT	CATQWGPEPGELFF
TRBJ1-3	-	TRBV30	TRBD1	TGTGCCTGGCGTTCACACACAGGGGAATCCGGAAACACCATATATTTT	CAWRSHTGESGNTIYF
TRBJ2-3	-	TRBV29-1	TRBD2	TGCAGCGTTGGACAGGTAGCGGGGGGCACAGATACGCAGTATTTT	CSVGQVAGGTDTQYF
TRBJ2-5	-	TRBV12-5	-	TGTGCTTCCGGTGGAGGGTACCCGGAGACCCAGTACTTC	CASGGGYPETQYF
TRBJ1-4	-	TRBV10-3	-	TGTGCCATCAGCAGGGGAAAGGAAAAACTGTTTTTT	CAISRGKEKLFF
TRBJ2-5	few	TRBV7-2	-	TGTGCCAGCAGCTTATCAGCGGAAGAGACCCAGTACTTC	CASSLSAEETQYF
TRBJ1-6	few	TRBV29-1	TRBD1	TGCAGCGTTTCCTCCGGACAGGGGGCGGATTCACCCCTCCACTTT	CSVSSGQGADSPLHF
TRBJ1-4	once	TRBV13	-	TGTGCCAGCAGTTTACGGGGGGGGCCTAATGAAAAACTGTTTTTT	CASSLRGGPNEKLFF
TRBJ2-7	few	TRBV29-1	TRBD2	TGCAGCGTTGAGGACTCGACTAGCGGGAGCTCCTACGAGCAGTACTTC	CSVEDSTSGSSYEQYF
TRBJ1-5	-	TRBV7-2	TRBD1	TGTGCCAGCAGCTTGAGCAGGGGGGTTGGACAGCCCCAGCATTTT	CASSLSRGVGQPQHF
TRBJ2-1	-	TRBV7-2	TRBD2	TGTGCCAGCAGCTTAGCTGCGGGGGGGGCTGAGCAGTTCTTC	CASSLAAGGAEQFF
TRBJ1-1	-	TRBV6-4	TRBD1	TGTGCCAGCAGTGATACAGGGGGCGTAGAAAAAGCTTTCTTT	CASSDTGGVEKAFF
TRBJ2-7	-	TRBV11-2	TRBD1	TGTGCCAGCAGCTCAATCCGGGACAGCGTCCTACGAGTGAAGTACTTC	CASSSIRDSVLRVKYF
TRBJ1-1	-	TRBV28	-	TGTGCCAGCAGTTTGGGGGGTAGCGCTGAAGCTTTCTTT	CASSLGGSAEAFF
TRBJ2-7	-	TRBV27	-	TGTGCCAGCAGACTGACAGACATCGACTACGAGCAGTACTTC	CASRLTDIDYEQYF
TRBJ1-4	-	TRBV5-8	TRBD1	TGTGCCAGCAGCTTGGCGCAGGGGGCGGGTGAAAAACTGTTTTTT	CASSLAQGAGEKLFF
TRBJ2-7	-	TRBV7-2	TRBD2	TGTGCCAGCAGACCCGGGACTAGCGGATTCTCCTACGAGCAGTACTTC	CASRPGTSGFSYEQYF
TRBJ2-6	-	TRBV5-1	-	TGCGCCAGCAGCTCGGGTGACAGCTCTGGGGCCAACGTCCTGACTTTC	CASSSGDSSGANVLTF